One sample yielded the 27 T cell receptor beta chains listed below, sequenced in a study of blood T cell repertoires in COVID-19. Profiled with immunoSEQ multiplex PCR; TCRdb holds only in-frame clones, not every one. This repertoire shows 100,000 or so clones, around 94% found once; its top ten account for roughly 5.6%. Sequencing was carried out using peripheral blood. The receptors were sampled from a man between 45 and 60 years old with active COVID-19.

The rearrangement uses TRBV28 and TRBJ1-1; weak D call: TRBD1 (6 bases). Germline values: CDR1 MDHEN, CDR2 SYDVKM. The V gene lost 4 bases and the J gene lost 4 bases, with 13 bases spanning the gap. There are 14 residues in the CDR3. The CDR3 DNA follows: TGTGCCAGCAGTTCACAGGGAAGGGTCACTGAAGCTTTCTTT. The encoded protein is CASSSQGRVTEAFF.

The gene calls are TRBV14 and TRBJ2-7; D is possibly TRBD2 (6 bases). There are 15 residues in the CDR3. Deletions cut 1 base from V and 2 bases from J, with 12 bases between. Germline CDR1 reads SGHDN; CDR2 reads FVKESK. CDR3 loop: CASSQGWAGTYEQYF. In DNA, the CDR3 is TGTGCCAGCAGCCAAGGATGGGCGGGAACCTACGAGCAGTACTTC.

The chain combines TRBV19 with TRBJ2-1, with D perhaps TRBD2 (5 bases). Germline CDR1 is LNHDA and CDR2 is SQIVND (reference sequence). V dropped 5 bases and J dropped 0 bases, with 11 bases sitting between them. The CDR3 contains 15 residues. The CDR3 protein is CASSPRVSSYNEQFF. In nucleotides, the CDR3 is TGTGCCAGTAGTCCGCGGGTGAGCTCCTACAATGAGCAGTTCTTC.

The CDR3 nucleotides are TGTGCCAGAAGCTACGGACAGAGGAAGCCTTATGAGTGGAGGCGGGCCCACTATGGCTACACCTTC. It is translated as CARSYGQRKPYEWRRAHYGYTF. The genes are TRBV9 and TRBJ1-2, with a possible D match to TRBD1 (6 bases). The V end lost 8 bases, the J end lost 3 bases, and 41 bases lay between the germline ends. CDR1 is SGDLS, CDR2 YYNGEE, per germline. This CDR3 region has 22 residues. The variable domain in full, completed from reference TRBV9 and TRBJ1-2, reads DSGVTQTPKHLITATGQRVTLRCSPRSGDLSVYWYQQSLDQGLQFLIQYYNGEERAKGNILERFSAQQFPDLHSELNLSSLELGDSALYFCARSYGQRKPYEWRRAHYGYTFGSGTRLTVV.

This chain links TRBV15 with TRBJ1-4; the D gene is possibly TRBD1 (6 bases). The CDR3 consists of 16 residues. Germline CDR1 is LNHNV and CDR2 is YYDKDF (reference sequence). Trimming took off 1 base at V and 8 bases at J, with 17 bases between the two ends. The CDR3 bases are TGTGCCACCAGCAGAGGCTTGCAGGGGTCAAGAGAAAAACTGTTTTTT. Residues: CATSRGLQGSREKLFF.

The chain employs TRBV4-1 and TRBJ2-1; D gene uncertain. This CDR3 contains 15 residues. Germline V gene lookup returns CDR1 MGHRA and CDR2 YSYEKL. V was pared by 1 base and J by 1 base, with 8 bases between. The CDR3 DNA reads as TGCGCCAGCAGCCAAGTTGAAGCTTCCTACAATGAGCAGTTCTTC. It encodes CASSQVEASYNEQFF.

The chain employs TRBV6-5 and TRBJ2-1; 11 bases line up with TRBD2. The V and J ends lost 6 bases and 4 bases, in that order; junction bases with no gene match: 5. There are 15 residues in the CDR3. Germline CDR1 and CDR2: MNHEY and SVGAGI. This CDR3 reads CASRPGTSGYNEQFF. Here the CDR3 DNA reads TGTGCCAGCAGGCCCGGGACTAGCGGTTACAATGAGCAGTTCTTC.

This chain uses TRBV7-2 with TRBJ1-1; maybe TRBD1 (5 bases). CDR1 is SGHTA, CDR2 FQGNSA, per germline. This CDR3 is built from 13 residues. The V gene lost 9 bases and the J gene lost 1 base, with 12 bases spanning the gap. For the CDR3, the DNA is TGTGCCAGGGCCGAACAGGCGAACACTGAAGCTTTCTTT. It specifies CARAEQANTEAFF. Looking up the rest from reference TRBV7-2 and TRBJ1-1 gives the full variable domain: GAGVSQSPSNKVTEKGKDVELRCDPISGHTALYWYRQSLGQGLEFLIYFQGNSAPDKSGLPSDRFSAERTGGSVSTLTIQRTQQEDSAVYLCARAEQANTEAFFGQGTRLTVV.

The chain employs TRBV2 and TRBJ2-5; 16 nucleotides align to TRBD2. V lost 4 bases and J lost 4; bases outside the gene matches: 6. The CDR3 totals 17 residues. The germline V gene has CDR1 SNHLY and CDR2 FYNNEI. CDR3 in amino acids: CASSAGTSGRVGETQYF. In DNA, the CDR3 is TGTGCCAGCAGTGCCGGGACTAGCGGGAGGGTTGGAGAGACCCAGTACTTC.

This clone was seen a single time. J is TRBJ2-7 and V is TRBV28, with 8 bases identical to TRBD1. Germline loops: CDR1 MDHEN, CDR2 SYDVKM. The CDR3 sequence is 16 residues long. V lost 3 bases, J lost 2 bases, and 9 bases stayed unmatched. CDR3 sequence (DNA): TGTGCCAGCAGTTTTCCCCGGACAGGGAGGACCTACGAGCAGTACTTC. Translating gives CASSFPRTGRTYEQYF.

The chain uses TRBV30 and TRBJ2-1; 7 bases map to TRBD2. CDR3 length: 12 residues. J lost 10 bases, V lost 2 bases, and 5 bases had no gene match. Germline V gene data show CDR1 as GTSNPN and CDR2 as SVGIG (reference sequence). DNA for the CDR3: TGTGCCTGGAGTCTCCCCGGGGGGGAGCAGTTCTTC. This encodes CAWSLPGGEQFF.

The chain joins TRBV19 to TRBJ2-3, with 12 positions matching TRBD2. The CDR3 length is 16 residues. V shed 3 bases, J shed 4 bases, and the junction held 5 bases outside the gene matches. Looked up from germline, CDR1 is LNHDA and CDR2 is SQIVND (reference sequence). The CDR3 bases are TGTGCCAGTAGTATTCGACTAGCGGGAGTTTCAGATACGCAGTATTTT. Translating it yields CASSIRLAGVSDTQYF.

J is TRBJ2-5 and V is TRBV6-5; tentatively, D is TRBD2 (6 bases). Germline CDR1 and CDR2: MNHEY and SVGAGI. This CDR3 is built from 13 residues. With 6 bases removed from V and 5 bases from J, the gap between germline ends came to 13 bases. The CDR3 coding sequence is TGTGCCAGCAGGGTACCAGGGAGGGAGACCCAGTACTTC. This encodes CASRVPGRETQYF.

The rearrangement joins TRBV3-1 (or the pseudogene TRBV3-2) to TRBJ2-1; TRBD2 aligns across 13 bases. The germline V gene has CDR1 LGHDT and CDR2 YNNKEL (reference sequence). With 4 bases clipped from V and 5 bases from J, the junction kept 8 bases outside the gene matches. The CDR3 contains 17 residues. CDR3 sequence reads: CASSPPRTSGGNNEQFF. CDR3 DNA: TGTGCCAGCAGCCCACCGAGGACTAGCGGGGGTAACAATGAGCAGTTCTTC.

The chain joins TRBV30 to TRBJ1-3; D call uncertain. The length of the CDR3 is 13 residues. Germline V gene data show CDR1 as GTSNPN and CDR2 as SVGIG (reference sequence). Between the trimmed V and J ends, which lost 4 bases and 0 bases, there was a span of 7 bases. The CDR3 is CAWKRASGNTIYF. CDR3 DNA sequence: TGTGCCTGGAAGAGGGCCTCTGGAAACACCATATATTTT.

This chain uses TRBV12-3 or TRBV12-4 with TRBJ1-5, with D hard to call. The V gene lost 4 bases and the J gene lost 6 bases, with 7 bases spanning the gap. The CDR3 is 12 amino acids. The CDR3 protein is CASSSGIQPQHF. CDR3 nucleotide sequence: TGTGCCAGCAGTTCGGGAATTCAGCCCCAGCATTTT.

The chain employs TRBV6-5 and TRBJ1-5; 10 nucleotides agree with TRBD1. The trim removed 6 bases at V and 3 bases at J, leaving 5 bases unmatched. The CDR3 totals 15 residues. CDR1 and CDR2 (germline): MNHEY, SVGAGI. The DNA for the CDR3 is TGTGCCAGCAGGGGACAGGGGCCCTTCAATCAGCCCCAGCATTTT. Encoded protein: CASRGQGPFNQPQHF.

In DNA, the CDR3 is TGTGCCAGCAGTGGAGTACGAGAGCAGTTCTTC. Amino acids: CASSGVREQFF. The chain joins TRBV27 to TRBJ2-1; no clear D. Germline loops: CDR1 MNHEY, CDR2 SMNVEV (reference sequence). The V and J ends lost 5 bases and 10 bases respectively, with 9 bases between them. The CDR3 is made up of 11 amino acids.

V and J are TRBV27 and TRBJ1-1; no reliable D call. V shed 3 bases and J shed 3 bases, with 8 bases lying between them. The CDR3 covers 13 residues. CDR1 is MNHEY and CDR2 is SMNVEV in the germline V gene (reference sequence). The CDR3 DNA reads TGTGCCAGCAGTTTTTCAGGATACACTGAAGCTTTCTTT. Translating it yields CASSFSGYTEAFF.

The chain is built from TRBV7-9 and TRBJ2-7, with D perhaps matching TRBD2 (6 bases). The CDR3 sequence is 15 residues long. CDR1 and CDR2 (germline): SEHNR, FQNEAQ (reference sequence). Trimming stripped 2 bases from V and 2 bases from J, with 13 bases between. The CDR3 is CASSLFVSGTYEQYF. CDR3 DNA sequence: TGTGCCAGCAGCTTATTCGTTAGCGGTACCTACGAGCAGTACTTC. Based on the CDR3 plus reference TRBV7-9 and TRBJ2-7, the full variable domain is DTGVSQNPRHKITKRGQNVTFRCDPISEHNRLYWYRQTLGQGPEFLTYFQNEAQLEKSRLLSDRFSAERPKGSFSTLEIQRTEQGDSAMYLCASSLFVSGTYEQYFGPGTRLTVT.

V usage is TRBV23-1 and J usage is TRBJ2-5; TRBD2 aligns across 10 bases. TRBV23-1 is an open reading frame, and its role is uncertain. The CDR3 covers 15 residues. J was trimmed by 4 bases and V by 1 base; bases with no gene match: 3. This chain's CDR3 is CASSQYKRGGETQYF. DNA for the CDR3: TGCGCCAGCAGTCAATATAAGCGGGGGGGAGAGACCCAGTACTTC.

Of note for this clone: The junction differs from germline at one of its ends, possibly a read error. V and J are TRBV3-1 (or the pseudogene TRBV3-2) and TRBJ1-2, with D possibly being TRBD1 (5 bases). Germline values: CDR1 LGHDT, CDR2 YNNKEL (reference sequence). The CDR3 runs to 14 residues. The CDR3 nucleotides read TGTGCCAGCAGCCAAGAAGCGGGGACCTATGGCTGCACCTTC. Protein product: CASSQEAGTYGCTF.

The chain links TRBV5-1 to TRBJ2-2; 13 bases are shared with TRBD2. Germline lookup yields CDR1 SGHRS and CDR2 YFSETQ. V trimming: 1 base; J trimming: 3 bases; junction bases outside the gene matches: 6. The CDR3 consists of 18 residues. This CDR3 reads CASSLRTSGRSDTGELFF. The CDR3 DNA is TGCGCCAGCAGCTTGCGGACTAGCGGGAGATCGGACACCGGGGAGCTGTTTTTT. Looking up the rest from reference TRBV5-1 and TRBJ2-2 gives the full variable domain: KAGVTQTPRYLIKTRGQQVTLSCSPISGHRSVSWYQQTPGQGLQFLFEYFSETQRNKGNFPGRFSGRQFSNSRSEMNVSTLELGDSALYLCASSLRTSGRSDTGELFFGEGSRLTVL.

V gene TRBV29-1 combines with J gene TRBJ2-7; 9 nucleotides agree with TRBD2. This CDR3 spans 13 amino acids. J was trimmed by 2 bases and V by 4 bases; bases with no gene match: 3. Per germline, CDR1 SQVTM and CDR2 ANQGSEA. This CDR3 is CSVVVAGAYEQYF. The CDR3 bases are TGCAGCGTTGTGGTAGCGGGAGCCTACGAGCAGTACTTC.

The chain employs TRBV7-9 and TRBJ1-1; the D is unclear. Germline CDR1 reads SEHNR; CDR2 reads FQNEAQ (reference sequence). The length of the CDR3 is 14 residues. V lost 5 bases, J lost 1 base, and 11 bases lay in between. The CDR3 sequence: CASSLSSANTEAFF. CDR3 sequence (DNA): TGTGCCAGCAGCCTGAGTTCTGCGAACACTGAAGCTTTCTTT.

This chain uses TRBV28 with TRBJ2-7; 7 bases fit TRBD2. CDR1 and CDR2 from the germline V gene are MDHEN and SYDVKM. The CDR3 runs 16 residues. Germline trimming cut 8 bases from V and 4 bases from J; bases unmatched to any gene: 17. CDR3 nucleotide sequence: TGTGCCAGCGCCTCAGAAATATCCCTGGGGGGGTACGAGCAGTACTTC. Its translation: CASASEISLGGYEQYF.

The rearrangement uses TRBV24-1 and TRBJ2-1; TRBD1 matches at 8 bases. Germline V gene sequence: CDR1 KGHDR, CDR2 SFDVKD. Losses at the gene ends were 6 bases for V and 11 bases for J; bases not matched to a gene: 5. There are 12 residues in the CDR3. This chain's CDR3 is CATSRTGSKQFF. CDR3 DNA: TGTGCCACCAGTCGGACAGGGAGTAAGCAGTTCTTC.